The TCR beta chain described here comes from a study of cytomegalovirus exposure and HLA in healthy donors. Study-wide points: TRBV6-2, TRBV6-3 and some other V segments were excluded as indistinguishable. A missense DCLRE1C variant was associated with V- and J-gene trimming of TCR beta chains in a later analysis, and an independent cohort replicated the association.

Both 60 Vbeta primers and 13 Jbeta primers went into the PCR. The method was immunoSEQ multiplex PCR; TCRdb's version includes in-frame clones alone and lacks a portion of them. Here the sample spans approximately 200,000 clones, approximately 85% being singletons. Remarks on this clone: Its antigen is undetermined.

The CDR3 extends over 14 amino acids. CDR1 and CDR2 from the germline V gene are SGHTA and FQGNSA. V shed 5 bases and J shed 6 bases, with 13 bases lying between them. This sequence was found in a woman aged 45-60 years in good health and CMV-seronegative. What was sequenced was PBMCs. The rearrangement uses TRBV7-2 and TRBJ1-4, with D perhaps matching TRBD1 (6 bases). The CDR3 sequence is CASSAGQIHEKLFF. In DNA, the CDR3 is TGTGCCAGCAGCGCAGGACAGATCCATGAAAAACTGTTTTTT.